The rows below give T cell receptor beta chains drawn from one sample of a study of blood T cell repertoires in COVID-19. The table came from immunoSEQ multiplex PCR; TCRdb's copy has only in-frame clones and leaves some out. In the table there are 45,000 to 65,000 clones, under 85% of which are singletons. Sequences were obtained from peripheral blood. All receptors derive from an older man with active COVID-19. Both conserved end residues are part of each CDR3. The D gene is left open where the match is weak. Only some rows state a clone size, as once, few, many or a class for expanded clones.

D gene: -; J gene: TRBJ1-2; clone size: -; V gene: TRBV25-1; CDR3 DNA: TGTGCCAGCAGTCTAGGGGATCTTGGTGGCTACACCTTC; CDR3 protein: CASSLGDLGGYTF
D gene: TRBD1; J gene: TRBJ1-2; clone size: -; V gene: TRBV6-5; CDR3 DNA: TGTGCCAGCACTCTCACAGGGGACTATGGCTACACCTTC; CDR3 protein: CASTLTGDYGYTF
D gene: TRBD1; J gene: TRBJ1-6; clone size: -; V gene: TRBV3-1/TRBV3-2; CDR3 DNA: TGTGCCAGCAGTTCACGGACAGGGGGACTATCACCCCTCCACTTT; CDR3 protein: CASSSRTGGLSPLHF
D gene: TRBD2; J gene: TRBJ2-7; clone size: -; V gene: TRBV5-4; CDR3 DNA: TGTGCCAGCAGCCCTCGAGCGGGCGGGGGGGCGAGCGAGCAGTACTTC; CDR3 protein: CASSPRAGGGASEQYF
D gene: -; J gene: TRBJ1-2; clone size: -; V gene: TRBV12-2; CDR3 DNA: TGTGCAAGTCGCTTAGGGACAGGGGAAAAGGCTAACTATGGCTACACCTTC; CDR3 protein: CASRLGTGEKANYGYTF
D gene: -; J gene: TRBJ2-7; clone size: -; V gene: TRBV29-1; CDR3 DNA: TGCAGCGTTGTTATGTCTTCCTACGAGCAGTACTTC; CDR3 protein: CSVVMSSYEQYF
D gene: -; J gene: TRBJ1-2; clone size: -; V gene: TRBV6-5; CDR3 DNA: TGTGCCAGCAGTTACTCCAGGAGGGGCTATGGCTACACCTTC; CDR3 protein: CASSYSRRGYGYTF
D gene: TRBD1; J gene: TRBJ1-2; clone size: -; V gene: TRBV6-2/TRBV6-3; CDR3 DNA: TGTGCCAGCATCCCCCGAGGGGGACAGAACTATGGCTACACCTTC; CDR3 protein: CASIPRGGQNYGYTF
D gene: TRBD1; J gene: TRBJ1-5; clone size: -; V gene: TRBV5-1; CDR3 DNA: TGCGCCAGCAGCTTCGGACAGGGGAGCAATCAGCCCCAGCATTTT; CDR3 protein: CASSFGQGSNQPQHF
D gene: -; J gene: TRBJ2-5; clone size: -; V gene: TRBV5-1; CDR3 DNA: TGCGCCAGCAGCTTACCAAAGGGACTGCCTGACGAGACCCAGTACTTC; CDR3 protein: CASSLPKGLPDETQYF
D gene: -; J gene: TRBJ2-7; clone size: -; V gene: TRBV9; CDR3 DNA: TGTGCCAGCAGCCTACCTGGGGGGGCCGGCGAGCAGTACTTC; CDR3 protein: CASSLPGGAGEQYF
D gene: -; J gene: TRBJ1-2; clone size: few; V gene: TRBV6-2/TRBV6-3; CDR3 DNA: TGTGCCAGCAGTAAGGACAGTGGCTATGGCTACACCTTC; CDR3 protein: CASSKDSGYGYTF
D gene: TRBD1; J gene: TRBJ2-1; clone size: -; V gene: TRBV5-6; CDR3 DNA: TGTGCCAGCAGCTTGGCCGGGACAGGGGGCTACAATGAGCAGTTCTTC; CDR3 protein: CASSLAGTGGYNEQFF
D gene: TRBD1; J gene: TRBJ2-3; clone size: -; V gene: TRBV10-3; CDR3 DNA: TGTGCCGTTACAGGGGCAGATACGCAGTATTTT; CDR3 protein: CAVTGADTQYF
D gene: -; J gene: TRBJ2-2; clone size: -; V gene: TRBV4-1; CDR3 DNA: TGCGCCAGCAGCCAAGTCGGGTTAACCGGGGAGCTGTTTTTT; CDR3 protein: CASSQVGLTGELFF
D gene: TRBD2; J gene: TRBJ2-5; clone size: -; V gene: TRBV4-2; CDR3 DNA: TGTGCCAGCAGCCAAGGGGGAGCGGGGGTGCTTCCAGAGACCCAGTACTTC; CDR3 protein: CASSQGGAGVLPETQYF
D gene: TRBD1; J gene: TRBJ1-6; clone size: -; V gene: TRBV19; CDR3 DNA: TGTGCCAGTAGTATCGGACAGGGGTTTAATTCACCCCTCCACTTT; CDR3 protein: CASSIGQGFNSPLHF
D gene: -; J gene: TRBJ1-1; clone size: few; V gene: TRBV3-1/TRBV3-2; CDR3 DNA: TGTGCCATCGAGCCCACAAACGCGGGTACTGAAGCTTTCTTT; CDR3 protein: CAIEPTNAGTEAFF
D gene: -; J gene: TRBJ1-1; clone size: -; V gene: TRBV6-5; CDR3 DNA: TGTGCCAGCAGTCTCGGGGTTGCCTCGAACACTGAAGCTTTCTTT; CDR3 protein: CASSLGVASNTEAFF
D gene: TRBD1; J gene: TRBJ2-7; clone size: -; V gene: TRBV4-1; CDR3 DNA: TGCGCCAGCAGCCCAACCCGGGACAGGGTGAACTACGAGCAGTACTTC; CDR3 protein: CASSPTRDRVNYEQYF
D gene: TRBD1; J gene: TRBJ2-2; clone size: -; V gene: TRBV7-9; CDR3 DNA: TGTGCCAGCAGCTTGAGGGGACAGGCGATCACCGGGGAGCTGTTTTTT; CDR3 protein: CASSLRGQAITGELFF
D gene: TRBD1; J gene: TRBJ2-7; clone size: -; V gene: TRBV6-5; CDR3 DNA: TGTGCCAGCAGTCCTTACAGGGGTGGCTACGAGCAGTACTTC; CDR3 protein: CASSPYRGGYEQYF
D gene: TRBD1; J gene: TRBJ1-3; clone size: -; V gene: TRBV7-2; CDR3 DNA: TGTGCCAGCAGCTCCCGACAGGGGGAATGGGGAAACACCATATATTTT; CDR3 protein: CASSSRQGEWGNTIYF
D gene: -; J gene: TRBJ2-7; clone size: -; V gene: TRBV5-4; CDR3 DNA: TGTGCCAGCAGCTTGGTAGGGGAATCCTACGAGCAGTACTTC; CDR3 protein: CASSLVGESYEQYF
D gene: TRBD1; J gene: TRBJ1-2; clone size: -; V gene: TRBV3-1/TRBV3-2; CDR3 DNA: TGTGCCAGCAGCCGTCGGGACAGGGGATTCGGTGGCTACACCTTC; CDR3 protein: CASSRRDRGFGGYTF
D gene: TRBD1; J gene: TRBJ1-6; clone size: -; V gene: TRBV27; CDR3 DNA: TGTGCCAGCAGGATCGGACAGGGGGTATCCTATAATTCACCCCTCCACTTT; CDR3 protein: CASRIGQGVSYNSPLHF
D gene: TRBD2; J gene: TRBJ2-1; clone size: -; V gene: TRBV5-1; CDR3 DNA: TGCGCCAGCAGGGAGACTAGCGGGGGGGCAAATGAGCAGTTCTTC; CDR3 protein: CASRETSGGANEQFF
D gene: TRBD1; J gene: TRBJ2-5; clone size: few; V gene: TRBV3-1/TRBV3-2; CDR3 DNA: TGTGCCAGCAGCCAATCGAGGGGGCCTCTCCAAGAGACCCAGTACTTC; CDR3 protein: CASSQSRGPLQETQYF
D gene: -; J gene: TRBJ1-5; clone size: -; V gene: TRBV19; CDR3 DNA: TGTGCCAGTAGTATGGGGGCACGGAATCAGCCCCAGCATTTT; CDR3 protein: CASSMGARNQPQHF